This is a list of T cell receptor beta chains from one sample in a study of CD8 T cells in ankylosing spondylitis. From the 5' RACE reads, TCRdb called clonotypes with MiXCR, one entry per CDR3 protein. There are tens of thousands of distinct CDR3 sequences in the sample; more than 8.5% occur only once, and roughly 29% lies in the top ten. Sequences were obtained from blood, either unsorted or a sorted T cell fraction (not recorded which). The receptors were sampled from a male donor with ankylosing spondylitis. Both conserved end residues are part of each CDR3. A D gene is named only where the DNA matches it firmly. Some rows have no size entry. The others give once, few or many, or a class for an expanded clone.

j_gene	d_gene	abundance	v_gene	CDR3aa	CDR3nt
TRBJ2-7	-	-	TRBV7-9	CASGAAPESGEQYF	TGTGCCAGCGGCGCAGCCCCAGAGTCGGGCGAGCAGTACTTC
TRBJ1-1	-	many	TRBV20-1	CSARSRAFRNTEAFF	TGCAGTGCCAGATCCAGGGCCTTCAGGAACACTGAAGCTTTCTTT
TRBJ2-7	TRBD1	few	TRBV11-2	CASRGQGHEQYF	TGTGCCAGCAGGGGACAGGGCCACGAGCAGTACTTC
TRBJ1-1	-	few	TRBV7-9	CASSLGAGGRNTEAFF	TGTGCCAGCAGCTTAGGGGCAGGAGGTAGGAACACTGAAGCTTTCTTT
TRBJ2-3	TRBD2	few	TRBV7-6	CASSLGVPAGGPEDTQYF	TGTGCCAGCAGCTTAGGGGTGCCGGCGGGAGGGCCAGAAGATACGCAGTATTTT
TRBJ2-4	-	many	TRBV3-1	CASSQVSRRRVKNIQYF	TGTGCCAGCAGCCAAGTGTCCCGCAGGAGGGTCAAAAACATTCAGTACTTC
TRBJ1-5	-	few	TRBV7-8	CASSLGATNQPQHF	TGTGCCAGCAGCTTAGGGGCGACAAATCAGCCCCAGCATTTT
TRBJ1-4	-	few	TRBV6-5	CASSLLGPRVEKLFF	TGTGCCAGCAGTCTACTGGGACCGAGGGTTGAAAAACTGTTTTTT
TRBJ1-2	-	many	TRBV27	CASSLGRLDYGYTF	TGTGCCAGCAGCTTAGGGCGGCTTGACTATGGCTACACCTTC
TRBJ1-1	-	few	TRBV6-5	CASSLGAEMNTEAFF	TGTGCCAGCAGCTTAGGAGCGGAGATGAACACTGAAGCTTTCTTT
TRBJ2-5	-	-	TRBV15	CATSGETQYF	TGTGCCACCAGCGGAGAGACCCAGTACTTC
TRBJ2-1	TRBD2	-	TRBV12-3/TRBV12-4	CASSLSASGYNEQFF	TGTGCCAGCAGTTTAAGTGCTAGCGGCTACAATGAGCAGTTCTTC
TRBJ2-7	TRBD2	many	TRBV3-1	CASSPLSSGSYEQYF	TGTGCCAGCAGCCCCCTATCTAGCGGGAGCTACGAGCAGTACTTC
TRBJ1-1	TRBD1	many	TRBV27	CASSLMGQGGDWAFF	TGTGCCAGCAGTTTAATGGGACAGGGCGGCGATTGGGCTTTCTTT
TRBJ2-1	TRBD2	-	TRBV7-2	CASRQAGEYNEQFF	TGTGCCAGCAGACAGGCGGGAGAATACAATGAGCAGTTCTTC
TRBJ2-2	-	few	TRBV30	CAWSQPETVTPGGELFF	TGTGCCTGGAGTCAGCCGGAGACAGTCACCCCCGGAGGGGAGCTGTTTTTT
TRBJ2-1	TRBD2	few	TRBV10-3	CAISESKGASGIEQFF	TGTGCCATCAGTGAGTCGAAAGGAGCTAGCGGCATTGAGCAGTTCTTC
TRBJ2-1	TRBD2	many	TRBV3-1	CASSQDPAGGYNEQFF	TGTGCCAGCAGCCAAGATCCGGCGGGAGGATACAATGAGCAGTTCTTC
TRBJ2-3	TRBD1	-	TRBV20-1	CSAGRDRGTDTQYF	TGCAGTGCCGGACGGGACAGGGGCACAGATACGCAGTATTTT
TRBJ2-1	-	few	TRBV7-9	CASSAPSSNEQFF	TGTGCCAGCAGTGCCCCCAGCTCCAATGAGCAGTTCTTC
TRBJ1-5	-	many	TRBV5-5	CASSLGSWQGGGQPQHF	TGTGCCAGCAGCTTGGGTAGTTGGCAGGGAGGTGGTCAGCCCCAGCATTTT
TRBJ2-7	TRBD2	few	TRBV7-8	CASSLARDYLSYEQYF	TGTGCCAGCAGCTTAGCCCGGGACTACCTAAGCTACGAGCAGTACTTC
TRBJ1-1	-	few	TRBV5-1	CASSFKSSTEAFF	TGCGCCAGCAGCTTCAAGTCGAGCACTGAAGCTTTCTTT
TRBJ2-7	TRBD1	few	TRBV11-2	CASSYDRGHEQYF	TGTGCCAGCAGCTACGACAGGGGCCACGAGCAGTACTTC
TRBJ1-3	-	few	TRBV9	CASSEGGGGTIYF	TGTGCCAGCAGCGAGGGAGGAGGCGGCACCATATATTTT
TRBJ2-4	-	-	TRBV7-2	CASSLVLNIQYF	TGTGCCAGCAGCTTAGTCTTGAACATTCAGTACTTC
TRBJ2-5	TRBD1	-	TRBV28	CASSKPLGRGLETQYF	TGTGCCAGCAGTAAACCCCTCGGCAGGGGGCTGGAGACCCAGTACTTC
TRBJ2-1	-	many	TRBV13	CASSLEGGQPNEQFF	TGTGCCAGCAGCTTAGAGGGCGGGCAACCCAATGAGCAGTTCTTC
TRBJ1-1	-	few	TRBV6-1	CASSEMQGNTEAFF	TGTGCCAGCAGTGAAATGCAGGGAAACACTGAAGCTTTCTTT
TRBJ2-7	-	few	TRBV18	CASSPPPSLSDEQYF	TGTGCCAGCTCACCACCCCCATCCCTCTCGGACGAGCAGTACTTC